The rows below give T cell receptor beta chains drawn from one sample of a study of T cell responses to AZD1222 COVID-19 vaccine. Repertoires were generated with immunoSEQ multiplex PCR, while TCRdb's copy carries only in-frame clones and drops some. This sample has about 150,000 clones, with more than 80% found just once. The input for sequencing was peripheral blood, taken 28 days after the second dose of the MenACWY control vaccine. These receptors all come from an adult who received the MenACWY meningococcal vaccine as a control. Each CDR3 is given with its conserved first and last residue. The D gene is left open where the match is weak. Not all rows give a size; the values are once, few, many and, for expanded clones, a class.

CDR3nt: TGTGCCAGCAGTTACTTTTCCCAGCGGGAGGCCCACGAGCAGTACTTC
CDR3aa: CASSYFSQREAHEQYF
v_gene: TRBV6-2/TRBV6-3
d_gene: TRBD2
abundance: -
len: 16
j_gene: TRBJ2-7

CDR3nt: TGTGCCAGCAACTCCGACAGGGCCCACGAGCAGTACTTC
CDR3aa: CASNSDRAHEQYF
v_gene: TRBV6-4
d_gene: TRBD1
abundance: -
len: 13
j_gene: TRBJ2-7

CDR3nt: TGTGCCAGCAGCTTAGAACCTGACACAAATCAGCCCCAGCATTTT
CDR3aa: CASSLEPDTNQPQHF
v_gene: TRBV11-2
d_gene: -
abundance: -
len: 15
j_gene: TRBJ1-5

CDR3nt: TGTGCCAGCAGTTCGATCGGTTGGTACAATGAGCAGTTCTTC
CDR3aa: CASSSIGWYNEQFF
v_gene: TRBV6-5
d_gene: -
abundance: once
len: 14
j_gene: TRBJ2-1

CDR3nt: TGTGCCAGCAGTTTATCAGTCGGAGGGAAGGACGAGCAGTACTTC
CDR3aa: CASSLSVGGKDEQYF
v_gene: TRBV28
d_gene: -
abundance: -
len: 15
j_gene: TRBJ2-7

CDR3nt: TGTGCCAGCAGCCCCCCGGGTGGGGTCTATGGCTACACCTTC
CDR3aa: CASSPPGGVYGYTF
v_gene: TRBV7-9
d_gene: -
abundance: once
len: 14
j_gene: TRBJ1-2

CDR3nt: TGTGCCAGCAGCGTAGAGGACTCACCCCTCCACTTT
CDR3aa: CASSVEDSPLHF
v_gene: TRBV9
d_gene: -
abundance: once
len: 12
j_gene: TRBJ1-6

CDR3nt: TGTGCCAGCAGAGCCCAGGGAAACACCGGGGAGCTGTTTTTT
CDR3aa: CASRAQGNTGELFF
v_gene: TRBV28
d_gene: -
abundance: -
len: 14
j_gene: TRBJ2-2

CDR3nt: TGTGCCAGTAAAAGGCAGGGAGATTCACCCCTCCACTTT
CDR3aa: CASKRQGDSPLHF
v_gene: TRBV19
d_gene: -
abundance: -
len: 13
j_gene: TRBJ1-6

CDR3nt: TGTGCCAGTAGTGTCCGGGGGGTTAGCAATCAGCCCCAGCATTTT
CDR3aa: CASSVRGVSNQPQHF
v_gene: TRBV19
d_gene: -
abundance: -
len: 15
j_gene: TRBJ1-5

CDR3nt: TGTGCCAGCAGTTTAACGGATAAAAGGAGTGAAAAACTGTTTTTT
CDR3aa: CASSLTDKRSEKLFF
v_gene: TRBV28
d_gene: -
abundance: few
len: 15
j_gene: TRBJ1-4

CDR3nt: TGTGCCAGCAGACCGGGACGGGCTAACCTCATGAACACTGAAGCTTTCTTT
CDR3aa: CASRPGRANLMNTEAFF
v_gene: TRBV5-8
d_gene: -
abundance: -
len: 17
j_gene: TRBJ1-1

CDR3nt: TGTGCCAGCAGTTACAGAGGGGTTGGCTCCTACGAGCAGTACTTC
CDR3aa: CASSYRGVGSYEQYF
v_gene: TRBV6-5
d_gene: -
abundance: -
len: 15
j_gene: TRBJ2-7

CDR3nt: TGCGCCAGCAGCCAGAACCTAGGCACCCAAGAGACCCAGTACTTC
CDR3aa: CASSQNLGTQETQYF
v_gene: TRBV4-3
d_gene: -
abundance: -
len: 15
j_gene: TRBJ2-5

CDR3nt: TGTGCCAGCAGTGACTCGGGTGAAACTGAAGCTTTCTTT
CDR3aa: CASSDSGETEAFF
v_gene: TRBV6-4
d_gene: -
abundance: -
len: 13
j_gene: TRBJ1-1

CDR3nt: TGTGCCAGCAGTATACCGGGTCCCAGGGTACCCGGGGAGCTGTTTTTT
CDR3aa: CASSIPGPRVPGELFF
v_gene: TRBV28
d_gene: -
abundance: -
len: 16
j_gene: TRBJ2-2

CDR3nt: TGTGCCAGCAACCCCTCCGGCGGGTACGAGCAGTACTTC
CDR3aa: CASNPSGGYEQYF
v_gene: TRBV11-1
d_gene: -
abundance: once
len: 13
j_gene: TRBJ2-7